This TCR beta chain originates from a study of T cells in Graves' hyperthyroidism and ophthalmopathy. Notes on the study in general: Most clonotypes expanded in thyroid above 0.001 were likewise present in blood.

In its sample, this clonotype was seen a few times. Its matching antigen is unknown. This CDR3 is built from 12 residues. From germline, CDR1 is MNHEY and CDR2 SVGEGT. The V and J ends lost 10 bases and 7 bases respectively, with 17 bases between them. The diagnoses drew upon clinical symptoms, serum thyroxine and TRAb, thyroid ultrasound and orbital computed tomography. There were TCR beta CDR3 regions amplified from RNA transcripts. HTBI primers were employed in a first-round RT-PCR of the TCR CDR3. TCRdb fed the multiplex PCR reads into MiXCR, producing one record per CDR3 protein. Of approximately 300,000 distinct CDR3 sequences in the sample, about 18% are singletons; the top ten hold over 50%.

The chain combines TRBV6-2 or TRBV6-3 with TRBJ2-7, with D possibly matching TRBD2 (6 bases). The TCR was taken from an older woman with Graves' ophthalmopathy. Sample: blood. The CDR3 reads CATASGVGEQYF. The CDR3 DNA reads TGTGCCACCGCATCGGGGGTCGGGGAGCAGTACTTC.